The 19 T cell receptor beta chains given below trace back to one sample, sequenced in a study of patients and donors after allogeneic stem cell transplantation. From the RT-PCR reads, TCRdb called clonotypes with MiXCR, one entry per CDR3 protein. The data contain 920,000 or so distinct CDR3 sequences, more than 15% of them singletons. Sample: blood, either unsorted or a sorted T cell fraction (not recorded which). The receptors derive from a human donor who was either an allogeneic HSCT recipient or a stem cell or donor lymphocyte infusion donor (not recorded which). It is not recorded whose cells these are; they may come from a transplant donor.

This clonotype was recorded once. This chain uses TRBV24-1 with TRBJ2-7; 8 bases map to TRBD2. The germline V gene has CDR1 KGHDR and CDR2 SFDVKD. The CDR3 has 15 residues. J was trimmed by 3 bases and V by 3 bases; bases with no gene match: 6. The CDR3 region is CATSDTSGGGYEQYF. In DNA, the CDR3 is TGTGCCACCAGTGATACTAGCGGAGGGGGCTACGAGCAGTACTTC.

This clonotype was seen only a few times. This chain joins TRBV5-1 and TRBJ2-1, with D perhaps matching TRBD1 or TRBD2 (6 bases each). V gave up 0 bases and J gave up 4 bases, with 11 bases separating them. Germline CDR1 SGHRS, CDR2 YFSETQ. The CDR3 runs 15 residues. CDR3 bases: TGCGCCAGCAGCTTGGACGGGGGCGAATACAATGAGCAGTTCTTC. Translating it yields CASSLDGGEYNEQFF.

V and J are TRBV9 and TRBJ2-5, with 10 nucleotides matching TRBD2. CDR3 size: 15 residues. Germline CDR1 reads SGDLS; CDR2 reads YYNGEE. V lost 2 bases to trimming and J lost 4 bases; unmatched junction nucleotides: 5. CDR3 DNA: TGTGCCAGCAGCGTCGGGCTAGCGGGAGCAGAGACCCAGTACTTC. As protein: CASSVGLAGAETQYF.

This clonotype was found a few times. This chain joins TRBV6-5 and TRBJ2-3; perhaps D is TRBD1 or TRBD2 (5 bases each). V dropped 2 bases and J dropped 8 bases, with 11 bases sitting between them. Germline CDR1 MNHEY, CDR2 SVGAGI. The length of the CDR3 is 13 residues. CDR3 amino acids: CASSYGLGTTQYF. The DNA of the CDR3 is TGTGCCAGCAGTTACGGCCTCGGGACTACGCAGTATTTT.

V gene TRBV4-1 combines with J gene TRBJ1-1; perhaps TRBD1 as D (5 bases). From germline, CDR1 is MGHRA and CDR2 YSYEKL. The CDR3 runs to 17 residues. Trimming removed 4 bases at V and 0 bases at J, with 18 bases between. CDR3 bases: TGCGCCAGCAGCCTACTTGAGGCGGGGGGGGTGAACACTGAAGCTTTCTTT. Translated, it gives CASSLLEAGGVNTEAFF.

CDR3 nucleotide sequence: TGCGCCAGCAGCCAAGATTGGGGATCCGGGGAGCTGTTTTTT. Translating it yields CASSQDWGSGELFF. This chain links TRBV4-1 with TRBJ2-2; D ambiguous. V gave up 0 bases and J gave up 6 bases, with 8 bases separating them. CDR1 MGHRA and CDR2 YSYEKL come from the germline V gene. The CDR3 has 14 amino acids.

This clonotype was detected many times. J is TRBJ2-1 and V is TRBV9; possible D gene TRBD1, 5 bases. This CDR3 region has 14 residues. The V gene's germline CDR1 is SGDLS and CDR2 YYNGEE. V was pared by 1 base and J by 7 bases, with 12 bases between. This chain's CDR3 is CASSVKWGANEQFF. The DNA for the CDR3 is TGTGCCAGCAGCGTAAAATGGGGCGCGAATGAGCAGTTCTTC.

In this sample, this clonotype turned up a few times. The chain joins TRBV6-6 to TRBJ1-2; maybe TRBD1 (5 bases). The V end lost 4 bases, the J end lost 8 bases, and 14 bases lay between the germline ends. Germline lookup yields CDR1 MNHNY and CDR2 SVGAGI (reference sequence). The CDR3 runs 13 residues. The CDR3 nucleotides are TGTGCCAGCAGTTTAGATCTCCGGGGGGGCTACACCTTC. As protein: CASSLDLRGGYTF.

Ten or more counts support this clonotype. The V gene is TRBV5-1, the J gene TRBJ2-3, with a possible D match to TRBD2 (6 bases). Trimming shortened V by 4 bases and J by 3 bases, and 9 bases separated the two germline ends. Germline V CDR1 and CDR2: SGHRS, YFSETQ. The CDR3 runs 13 residues. CDR3 protein: CASSEGTTDTQYF. For the CDR3, the DNA is TGCGCCAGCAGCGAGGGGACTACAGATACGCAGTATTTT.

This clonotype turned up a few times. This chain joins TRBV7-9 and TRBJ2-1, with D maybe TRBD2 (6 bases). This CDR3 has 16 amino acids. Germline V CDR1 and CDR2: SEHNR, FQNEAQ (reference sequence). V shed 5 bases and J shed 0 bases, with 14 bases lying between them. The CDR3 region is CASSPIDGSSYNEQFF. In DNA, the CDR3 is TGTGCCAGCAGCCCTATCGACGGGAGCTCCTACAATGAGCAGTTCTTC.

This sequence joins TRBV6-1 and TRBJ1-1; TRBD1 is a possible D gene (5 bases). In germline, CDR1 is MNHNS, CDR2 SASEGT. The CDR3 loop spans 17 amino acids. With 5 bases removed from V and 3 bases from J, the gap between germline ends came to 22 bases. CDR3 sequence: CASSQNRKGKGDTEAFF. DNA of the CDR3: TGTGCCAGCAGTCAAAACCGGAAGGGGAAAGGGGACACTGAAGCTTTCTTT.

This clonotype appeared a few times. V gene TRBV12-3 or TRBV12-4 combines with J gene TRBJ2-3, with 14 bases aligning to TRBD2. The ends lost 5 bases at V and 3 bases at J; junction bases unmatched: 10. The CDR3 covers 18 residues. CDR3 loop: CASSISRLAGGRTDTQYF. As DNA, the CDR3 is TGTGCCAGCAGTATATCTCGACTAGCGGGGGGGCGTACAGATACGCAGTATTTT.

This clonotype showed up just a few times. This chain joins TRBV7-9 and TRBJ2-2; the D gene is possibly TRBD2 (5 bases). This CDR3 contains 12 residues. Germline CDR1 is SEHNR and CDR2 is FQNEAQ (reference sequence). V lost 4 bases and J lost 6, with 6 bases in between. DNA for the CDR3: TGTGCCAGCAGCTCGGGATCCGGGGAGCTGTTTTTT. Translated: CASSSGSGELFF.

The chain combines TRBV5-1 with TRBJ2-1; TRBD2 matches at 11 bases. The CDR3 covers 20 residues. Trimming took 0 bases from V and 7 from J; bases not matched to a gene: 18. The V gene's germline CDR1 is SGHRS and CDR2 YFSETQ. CDR3 coding DNA: TGCGCCAGCAGCTTGGCCTTTACTAGCGGGAGTTGGGGGTCGGGGAATGAGCAGTTCTTC. Translated: CASSLAFTSGSWGSGNEQFF.

This rearrangement joins TRBV30 to TRBJ2-7; D call uncertain. Deletions cut 0 bases from V and 4 bases from J, with 7 bases between. The V gene's germline CDR1 is GTSNPN and CDR2 SVGIG (reference sequence). The CDR3 sequence is 12 residues long. This chain's CDR3 is CAWSVTKYEQYF. The CDR3 bases are TGTGCCTGGAGTGTCACTAAGTACGAGCAGTACTTC.

This clonotype was found many times. The chain uses TRBV24-1 and TRBJ1-4, with TRBD1 identical over 10 bases. Germline-derived CDR1 and CDR2 are KGHDR and SFDVKD. This CDR3 comprises 15 residues. The ends lost 3 bases at V and 5 bases at J; junction bases unmatched: 2. The CDR3 DNA is TGTGCCACCAGTGATGCGGGACAGGGGAATGAAAAACTGTTTTTT. Amino acid sequence: CATSDAGQGNEKLFF.

This clonotype was observed a few times. The chain uses TRBV29-1 and TRBJ2-5; 14 bases map to TRBD2. Trimming at V came to 7 bases and at J to 5 bases, leaving 6 bases not matched to a gene. This CDR3 comprises 14 residues. The germline CDR1 and CDR2 sequences are SQVTM and ANQGSEA. The CDR3 region is CSAGLAGGWETQYF. In nucleotides, the CDR3 is TGCAGCGCCGGACTAGCGGGGGGTTGGGAGACCCAGTACTTC.

In its sample, this clonotype was seen a few times. The V call is TRBV7-2, the J call TRBJ2-3; TRBD2 aligns across 12 bases. CDR1 and CDR2 from the germline V gene are SGHTA and FQGNSA. V dropped 0 bases and J dropped 5; count of bases not matched to a gene: 9. The CDR3 runs to 18 residues. The CDR3 DNA sequence: TGTGCCAGCAGCTTAGCCCGGCTAGCGGGGGGGCTAGTAGATACGCAGTATTTT. Translation gives CASSLARLAGGLVDTQYF.

This clonotype has more than one count but fewer than ten. The gene calls are TRBV10-3 and TRBJ2-3; TRBD2 might be the D (5 bases). The CDR3 sequence is 16 residues long. The germline CDR1 and CDR2 sequences are ENHRY and SYGVKD. Trimming removed 3 bases at V and 2 bases at J, with 15 bases between. The CDR3 reads CAISESGRRDTDTQYF. The CDR3 nucleotides read TGTGCCATCAGTGAAAGCGGTCGAAGAGACACAGATACGCAGTATTTT.